This T cell receptor beta chain stems from a study of CD8 T cells in Susac syndrome. RNA was extracted with the RNeasy kit, and a quantity of about 0.5 to 1 ug was reverse transcribed using random hexamers. A multiplex approach, immunoSEQ multiplex PCR, amplified TCR beta CDR3 across 54 Vbeta and 13 Jbeta. TCRdb reprocessed the immunoSEQ multiplex PCR reads via MiXCR and lists one record per CDR3 protein. The sample has 95,000 to 150,000 distinct CDR3 sequences, approximately 95% seen once. V shed 6 bases and J shed 8 bases, with 13 bases lying between them. The CDR3 length is 12 residues. The J gene is TRBJ1-2, the V gene TRBV12-3 or TRBV12-4, with unresolved D. This TCR was recovered from a human donor with multiple sclerosis. The sequenced sample consisted of CD8+ T cells from PBMCs. In DNA form, the CDR3 reads TGTGCCAGCAGCCGCCGCCTCAAGGGCTACACCTTC. It translates to CASSRRLKGYTF.